This T cell receptor beta chain stems from a study of T cells after yellow fever vaccination. This clonotype occurred many times. Its specificity is not known. Overall study findings and caveats: Weaker, the secondary response had a peak occurring faster, on day 5 versus 15.

Via MiXCR, TCRdb re-called the 5' RACE reads, giving one row per CDR3 protein. The sample consists of hundreds of thousands of distinct CDR3 sequences, around 8.6% of them appearing once. Sequences were derived from CD4+ T cells sorted from PBMCs, sampled 5 days after the yellow fever booster vaccination. This sequence was found in a man between 18 and 29 years old who received the YFV17D yellow fever vaccine.

CDR3 region: CASSLGSSGTYNEQFF. CDR3 nucleotides: TGTGCCAGCAGCTTGGGTTCTAGCGGAACCTACAATGAGCAGTTCTTC. V usage is TRBV7-6 and J usage is TRBJ2-1; the match to TRBD2 covers 7 bases. The V gene's germline CDR1 is SGHVS and CDR2 FNYEAQ. This CDR3 region has 16 residues. V was pared by 3 bases and J by 2 bases, with 7 bases of the junction left unmatched.